This TCR beta chain appears in the sequencing data of a study of blood T cells in healthy people across ages. In each sample, at least 6.5 million PBMCs were isolated. This clonotype was detected once. One junction end disagrees with the germline gene, perhaps due to a read error. This CDR3 has 16 residues. The germline CDR1 and CDR2 sequences are KGHDR and SFDVKD. Then a second PCR, running roughly 7 to 12 cycles, was carried out with a sample-barcoded 5' primer and a J-beta primer mix. Each cDNA molecule, via a template-switch adaptor with 12 random nucleotides, was tagged. TCRdb reanalysed the 5' RACE reads using MiXCR and keeps one entry per CDR3 protein. The sample consists of 500,000 to 600,000 distinct CDR3 sequences, roughly a quarter of them appearing once.

This sequence joins TRBV24-1 and TRBJ2-1; 9 bases fit TRBD1. The sequence was obtained from a woman between 65 and 79 years old in good health. The specimen sequenced was blood. The CDR3 bases are TGTGCCACCAGTGACACGGACAGGGGCTCCTACGATGAGCAGTTCTTC. Translation: CATSDTDRGSYDEQFF.